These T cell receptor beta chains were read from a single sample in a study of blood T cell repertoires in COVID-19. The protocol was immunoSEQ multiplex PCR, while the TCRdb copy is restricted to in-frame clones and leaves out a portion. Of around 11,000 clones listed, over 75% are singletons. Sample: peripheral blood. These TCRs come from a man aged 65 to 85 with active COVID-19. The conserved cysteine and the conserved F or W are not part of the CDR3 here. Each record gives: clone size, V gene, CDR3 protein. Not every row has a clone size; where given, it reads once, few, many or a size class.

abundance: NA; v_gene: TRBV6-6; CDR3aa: ASVGAGVTYNEQF
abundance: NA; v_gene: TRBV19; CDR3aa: ASTRGTNYGYT
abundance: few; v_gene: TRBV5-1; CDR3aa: ASSPSAGTGKQY
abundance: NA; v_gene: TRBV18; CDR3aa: ASSPNPGVASYNEQF
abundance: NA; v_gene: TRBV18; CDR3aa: ASSPIQGDQPQH
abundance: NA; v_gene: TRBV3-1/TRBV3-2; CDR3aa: ASSQVSGPGQPQH
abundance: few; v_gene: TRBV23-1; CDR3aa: AGGGGVGNTEAF
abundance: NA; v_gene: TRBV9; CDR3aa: ASSVATGGINDEQY
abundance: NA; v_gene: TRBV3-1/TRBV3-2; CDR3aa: ASSPRDKHNYGYT
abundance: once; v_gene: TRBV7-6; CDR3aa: ASSVRGFNSPLH
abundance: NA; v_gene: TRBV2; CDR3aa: ASREGLAGASEQY
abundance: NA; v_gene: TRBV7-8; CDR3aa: ASSLARENRPEKLF
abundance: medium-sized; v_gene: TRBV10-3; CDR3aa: AIASGTGATYSNQPQH
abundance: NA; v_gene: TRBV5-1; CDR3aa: ASSAGQGDTIY
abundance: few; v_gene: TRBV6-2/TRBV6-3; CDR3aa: ASSYFTGYQPQH
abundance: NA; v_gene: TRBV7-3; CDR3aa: ASSPDSSRDEQF
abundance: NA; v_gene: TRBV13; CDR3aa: ASSPRPRLAGGLVVANEQF
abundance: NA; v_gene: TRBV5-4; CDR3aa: ASSPIPSSYNEQF
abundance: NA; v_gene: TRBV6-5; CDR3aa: ASRDGGGLGGYT
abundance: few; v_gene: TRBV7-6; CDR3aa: ASSVQENTEAF
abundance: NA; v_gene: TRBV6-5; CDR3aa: ASTRQGAETQY
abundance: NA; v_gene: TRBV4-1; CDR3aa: ASSQAGGPNQPQH
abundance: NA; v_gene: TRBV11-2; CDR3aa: ASSTRQGRTDTQY
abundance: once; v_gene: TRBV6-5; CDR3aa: ASNRGSALF
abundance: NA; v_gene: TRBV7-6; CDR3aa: ASSPFPTGSSGNTIY
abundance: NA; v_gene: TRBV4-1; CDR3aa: ASSRSGQAYEQY
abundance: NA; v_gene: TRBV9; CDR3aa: ASSDGQLREQY
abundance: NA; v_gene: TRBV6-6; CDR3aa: ATGREHEQY
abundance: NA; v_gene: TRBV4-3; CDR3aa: ASSQRQGSPYGYT
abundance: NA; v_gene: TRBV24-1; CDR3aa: ATSLGGLGDNEQF
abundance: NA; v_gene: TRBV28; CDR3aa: AGRQGVEAF
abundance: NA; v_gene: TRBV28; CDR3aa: ASSFPPGTGFYEQY
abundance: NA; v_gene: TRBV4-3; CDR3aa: ASSPFYGHEQY
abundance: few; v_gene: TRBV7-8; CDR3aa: ASSSSGQGVYGYT
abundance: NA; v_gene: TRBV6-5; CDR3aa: ASSYTAGSNYGYT
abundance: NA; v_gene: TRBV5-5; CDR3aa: ASSLWRGGQETQY
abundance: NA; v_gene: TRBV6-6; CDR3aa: ASSPGPSGGGYEQY
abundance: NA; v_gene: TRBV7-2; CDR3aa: ASSSDRVNEQF
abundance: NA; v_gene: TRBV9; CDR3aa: ASSVAPRENTEAF
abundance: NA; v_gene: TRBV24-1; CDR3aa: ATSDSTYEQY
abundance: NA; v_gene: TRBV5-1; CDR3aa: ASSLGAIENGLF
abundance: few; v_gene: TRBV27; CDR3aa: ASRMEGRATNEKLF
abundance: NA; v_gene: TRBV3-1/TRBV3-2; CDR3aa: ASSPREPRPNEKLF
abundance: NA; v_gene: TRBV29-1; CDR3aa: SVQKPGYGYT
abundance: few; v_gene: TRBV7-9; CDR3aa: ASSLIQMNYGYT
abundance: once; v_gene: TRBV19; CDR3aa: ASSILGTGDNEQF
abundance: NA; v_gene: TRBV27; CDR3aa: ASSFTGVGQPQH
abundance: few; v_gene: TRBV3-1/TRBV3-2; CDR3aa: ASSFQASGNTIY
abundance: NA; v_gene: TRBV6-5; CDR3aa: ASIPLAGVTGELF
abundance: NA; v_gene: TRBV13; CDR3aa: ASQLGREEETQY
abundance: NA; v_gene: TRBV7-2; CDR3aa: ASSLDSGPYEQY
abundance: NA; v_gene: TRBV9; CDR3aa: ASSHRDTTATNEKLF
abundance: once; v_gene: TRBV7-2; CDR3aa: ASSFRRVTGRAQETQY
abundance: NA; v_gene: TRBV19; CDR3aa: ASSIRTDYGYT
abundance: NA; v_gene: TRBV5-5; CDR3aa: ASSLTGLYNEQF